This entry lists 24 T cell receptor beta chains sequenced from one sample in a study of blood T cells in healthy people across ages. Alongside a J-beta primer mix, a sample-barcoded 5' primer served in a second PCR lasting about 7 to 11 cycles. TCRdb used MiXCR to reprocess the 5' RACE reads, holding one entry per CDR3 protein. The sample has 1.5 million to 2 million distinct CDR3 sequences; about 49% are singletons. The specimen was blood. Source of these receptors: a woman aged 40 to 50 in good health.

The gene calls are TRBV7-8 and TRBJ2-7; tentative D call: TRBD2 (6 bases). The assigned J gene may be wrong: the sequence end matches TRBJ2-5 better. This CDR3 is built from 13 residues. Germline values: CDR1 SGHVS, CDR2 FQNEAQ. CDR3 coding DNA: TGTGCCAGCACCGTTACGGGGGTAGAGACCCAGTACTTC. This gives the protein CASTVTGVETQYF.

The chain links TRBV12-3 or TRBV12-4 to TRBJ2-1; unclear D gene. This CDR3 has 12 residues. With 3 bases removed from V and 10 bases from J, the gap between germline ends came to 10 bases. In DNA form, the CDR3 reads TGTGCCAGCAGTTTGGCACTTACCGAGCAGTTCTTC. Translating gives CASSLALTEQFF.

The CDR3 nucleotides read TGTGCCAGCAGCTTAGAGCGGCGGGGAAGCTCCTACAATGAGCAGTTCTTC. The encoded protein is CASSLERRGSSYNEQFF. This chain links TRBV7-2 with TRBJ2-1; perhaps TRBD2 as D (6 bases). Germline V lookup: CDR1 SGHTA, CDR2 FQGNSA. The CDR3 runs to 17 residues. Trimming removed 1 base at V and 0 bases at J, with 13 bases between.

The chain uses TRBV15 and TRBJ1-2, with 7 bases that match TRBD1. The CDR3 spans 14 residues. V lost 5 bases and J lost 6; bases outside the gene matches: 9. CDR1 LNHNV and CDR2 YYDKDF come from the germline V gene (reference sequence). DNA for the CDR3: TGTGCCACCAGCGACCGACAGGGAACGGATGGCTACACCTTC. This encodes CATSDRQGTDGYTF.

V is TRBV7-3 and J is TRBJ1-4; possible D gene TRBD1, 6 bases. Trimming stripped 8 bases from V and 3 bases from J, with 37 bases between. This CDR3 has 22 amino acids. Germline-derived CDR1 and CDR2 are SGHTA and FQGTGA. The CDR3 nucleotides read TGTGCCAGCCTTTTCGGGGGGCAGGGAAAGGTCTCACGTCGATCGCCTAATGAAAAACTGTTTTTT. Amino acids: CASLFGGQGKVSRRSPNEKLFF.

The J gene is TRBJ2-6, the V gene TRBV6-5; possible D gene TRBD2, 5 bases. Trimming shortened V by 4 bases and J by 1 base, and 14 bases separated the two germline ends. Germline V lookup: CDR1 MNHEY, CDR2 SVGAGI. This CDR3 has 17 residues. Written as DNA, the CDR3 is TGTGCCAGCAGTTCCCGGGGTCTACATTCTGGGGCCAACGTCCTGACTTTC. Its protein product is CASSSRGLHSGANVLTF.

This chain joins TRBV27 and TRBJ2-3, with D possibly called TRBD1 or TRBD2 (7 bases each). Germline CDR1 is MNHEY and CDR2 is SMNVEV (reference sequence). Trimming stripped 5 bases from V and 5 bases from J, with 23 bases between. The CDR3 contains 17 residues. Written as DNA, the CDR3 is TGTGCCAGCAGTCTAGACGGGGGGACAGCCCGGGGAGATACGCAGTATTTT. Translating gives CASSLDGGTARGDTQYF.

The chain uses TRBV6-5 and TRBJ1-5, with D hard to call. This CDR3 has 17 amino acids. Germline V gives CDR1 MNHEY, CDR2 SVGAGI. V was clipped by 2 bases and J by 4 bases, with 18 bases between them. CDR3 bases: TGTGCCAGCAGTTACAGTTGGTTATCGGGTCGAAATCAGCCCCAGCATTTT. Protein sequence: CASSYSWLSGRNQPQHF.

The J gene is TRBJ2-5, the V gene TRBV4-2; 9 nucleotides match TRBD2. J was trimmed by 0 bases and V by 0 bases; bases with no gene match: 8. The germline gives CDR1 LGHNA, CDR2 YNFKEQ. The CDR3 is made up of 18 amino acids. The CDR3 region is CASSQEGVSGGYQETQYF. CDR3 DNA: TGTGCCAGCAGCCAAGAGGGAGTCAGCGGGGGGTACCAAGAGACCCAGTACTTC.

This chain joins TRBV6-5 and TRBJ2-5, with D perhaps matching TRBD1 or TRBD2 (6 bases each). The CDR3 runs to 15 residues. Germline V CDR1 and CDR2: MNHEY, SVGAGI. Trimming stripped 2 bases from V and 2 bases from J, with 12 bases between. DNA of the CDR3: TGTGCCAGCAGTTACGGGGGCGCGGGGCAAGAGACCCAGTACTTC. Protein sequence: CASSYGGAGQETQYF.

This clonotype has only a few counts. The rearrangement joins TRBV15 to TRBJ2-3; D remains ambiguous. In germline, CDR1 is LNHNV, CDR2 YYDKDF (reference sequence). Between the trimmed V and J ends, which lost 0 bases and 6 bases, there was a span of 4 bases. The CDR3 spans 12 residues. CDR3 sequence reads: CATSREWDTQYF. For the CDR3, the DNA is TGTGCCACCAGCAGAGAGTGGGATACGCAGTATTTT.

On this clonotype itself: One end of the junction varies from germline; a read error may be responsible. In nucleotides, the CDR3 is TGCAGTGTTAGATCGGGCACAGATACGCAGTATTTT. Translated, it gives CSVRSGTDTQYF. The rearrangement links TRBV20-1 to TRBJ2-3; no reliable D call. The CDR3 spans 12 residues. Germline CDR1 reads DFQATT; CDR2 reads SNEGSKA (reference sequence).

V is TRBV6-5 and J is TRBJ2-2, with 7 positions matching TRBD1. CDR3 length: 15 residues. Germline V gene sequence: CDR1 MNHEY, CDR2 SVGAGI. The J segment lost 3 bases and the V segment lost 6 bases, leaving 7 bases of the junction unmatched. CDR3 region: CASRAGTEYTGELFF. The CDR3 region has the DNA TGTGCCAGCAGGGCCGGGACAGAATACACCGGGGAGCTGTTTTTT.

This clonotype was seen a few times. The V and J genes are TRBV12-3 or TRBV12-4 and TRBJ1-2; D ambiguous. This CDR3 is built from 14 residues. V dropped 11 bases and J dropped 5 bases, with 21 bases sitting between them. This CDR3 reads CASRRREGDYGYTF. Written as DNA, the CDR3 is TGTGCCTCACGACGGAGGGAAGGAGATTATGGCTACACCTTC.

This clonotype was picked up a small number of times. The gene calls are TRBV28 and TRBJ2-4, with D unresolved. The CDR3 length is 14 residues. V was shortened by 1 base and J by 7 bases, with 11 bases between the two germline ends. Germline V gives CDR1 MDHEN, CDR2 SYDVKM. The CDR3 DNA sequence: TGTGCCAGCAGTTTATCCCCCCATGTGAACATTCAGTACTTC. Encoded protein: CASSLSPHVNIQYF.

V usage is TRBV27 and J usage is TRBJ2-3; D gene uncertain. V gave up 7 bases and J gave up 6 bases, with 14 bases separating them. Germline CDR1 MNHEY, CDR2 SMNVEV (reference sequence). The CDR3 runs 13 residues. CDR3 in amino acids: CASTRWGSDTQYF. The CDR3, as DNA: TGTGCCAGCACGAGATGGGGTTCCGATACGCAGTATTTT.

This rearrangement joins TRBV18 to TRBJ2-5; D remains unclear. CDR3 size: 14 residues. CDR1 KGHSH and CDR2 LQKENI come from the germline V gene. With 4 bases removed from V and 2 bases from J, the gap between germline ends came to 11 bases. CDR3 in amino acids: CASSLGIGQETQYF. In nucleotides, the CDR3 is TGTGCCAGCTCACTCGGTATAGGGCAAGAGACCCAGTACTTC.

The V gene is TRBV15, the J gene TRBJ1-1; 11 nucleotides align to TRBD1. Germline V gene data show CDR1 as LNHNV and CDR2 as YYDKDF (reference sequence). The CDR3 consists of 15 residues. The V segment lost 4 bases and the J segment 4 bases; nucleotides outside the gene matches: 5. Here the CDR3 DNA reads TGTGCCACCAGCACCACAGGACAGGGGGCCACTGAAGCTTTCTTT. Protein sequence: CATSTTGQGATEAFF.

J is TRBJ2-1 and V is TRBV20-1, with 8 bases fitting TRBD2. This CDR3 contains 15 residues. Germline V gives CDR1 DFQATT, CDR2 SNEGSKA (reference sequence). Trimming cost V 5 bases and J 2 bases; bases outside gene matches: 8. In nucleotides, the CDR3 is TGCAGTGCTCCGAGCGGGGGCCTCACCTACAATGAGCAGTTCTTC. This gives the protein CSAPSGGLTYNEQFF.

This clonotype occurred a few times. The J gene is TRBJ2-1, the V gene TRBV7-2, with 10 positions matching TRBD2. V trimming: 1 base; J trimming: 10 bases; junction bases outside the gene matches: 1. The CDR3 contains 13 residues. Germline values: CDR1 SGHTA, CDR2 FQGNSA. The CDR3 DNA is TGTGCCAGCAGCTTAGTTAGCGGGAGGGAGCAGTTCTTC. Amino acids: CASSLVSGREQFF. The full variable domain, with the rest looked up from reference TRBV7-2 and TRBJ2-1, is GAGVSQSPSNKVTEKGKDVELRCDPISGHTALYWYRQSLGQGLEFLIYFQGNSAPDKSGLPSDRFSAERTGGSVSTLTIQRTQQEDSAVYLCASSLVSGREQFFGPGTRLTVL.

This clonotype has only one observation. The rearrangement uses TRBV2 and TRBJ2-1, with a possible D match to TRBD2 (6 bases). The germline CDR1 and CDR2 sequences are SNHLY and FYNNEI. This CDR3 region has 16 residues. The V and J ends lost 3 bases and 1 base respectively, with 13 bases between them. The CDR3 sequence is CASSDMVAASYNEQFF. CDR3 nucleotides: TGTGCCAGCAGTGACATGGTAGCGGCATCCTACAATGAGCAGTTCTTC. The full variable domain, rest sourced from reference TRBV2 and TRBJ2-1, is EPEVTQTPSHQVTQMGQEVILRCVPISNHLYFYWYRQILGQKVEFLVSFYNNEISEKSEIFDDQFSVERPDGSNFTLKIRSTKLEDSAMYFCASSDMVAASYNEQFFGPGTRLTVL.

The J gene is TRBJ1-2, the V gene TRBV20-1; TRBD1 might be the D (6 bases). This CDR3 is 16 amino acids long. Trimming left V 2 bases short and J 7 bases short, with 23 bases between. Germline V lookup: CDR1 DFQATT, CDR2 SNEGSKA (reference sequence). This CDR3 reads CSARPPFPGGDFGYTF. In DNA form, the CDR3 reads TGCAGTGCTAGACCTCCATTTCCGGGGGGCGACTTTGGCTACACCTTC.

In the case of this clonotype: The junction differs from germline at one of its ends, possibly a read error. The CDR3 DNA is TGTGCTAGCAGCCCATCCGGACTAGTTGATACGCAGTATTTT. Its translation is CASSPSGLVDTQYF. The chain carries TRBV7-7 and TRBJ2-3; 7 bases are shared with TRBD2. This CDR3 is 14 amino acids long. CDR1 and CDR2 (germline): SSHAT, FNYEAQ (reference sequence).

This chain links TRBV7-9 with TRBJ2-1; 8 bases map to TRBD2. The CDR3 is 15 residues long. Germline V gene data show CDR1 as SEHNR and CDR2 as FQNEAQ (reference sequence). After removal of 1 base from V and 8 bases from J, the junction contained 7 bases not matched to a gene. CDR3 sequence: CASSLGLAGRHEQFF. For the CDR3, the DNA is TGTGCCAGCAGCTTAGGGTTAGCGGGGAGGCATGAGCAGTTCTTC.